This is a list of T cell receptor beta chains from one sample in a study of shared clonotypes between healthy human individuals. This table comes from immunoSEQ multiplex PCR, and its TCRdb copy is limited to in-frame clones, with some not included. The table lists some 2,100,000 clones, just over 90% of them singletons. The specimen was naive CD8+ T cells from PBMCs. The receptors were sampled from a man aged 18-30 years in good health. Some clones in this sample may be carry-over from other donors' samples. CDR3s include the opening cysteine and the closing phenylalanine or tryptophan. D genes are given only for firm matches. The listing skips clone size in some rows; elsewhere it reads once, few, many or a size class.

J gene: TRBJ2-7; V gene: TRBV5-1; D gene: TRBD2; clone size: .; CDR3 DNA: TGCGCCAGCGGATCCTCTTTTCCACCGGGACTAGAAAGGGGCGAGCAGTACTTC; CDR3 protein: CASGSSFPPGLERGEQYF
J gene: TRBJ2-7; V gene: TRBV7-9; D gene: .; clone size: .; CDR3 DNA: TGTGCCAGCAGCCAGTTGGGCCTCTCGTACTTC; CDR3 protein: CASSQLGLSYF
J gene: TRBJ2-6; V gene: TRBV6-6; D gene: .; clone size: .; CDR3 DNA: TGTGCCAGCAGGCTTAGTATATCTGGGGCCAACGTCCTGACTTTC; CDR3 protein: CASRLSISGANVLTF
J gene: TRBJ2-7; V gene: TRBV2; D gene: .; clone size: .; CDR3 DNA: TGTGCCAGCACCCCCAGGGCTGCATACGAGCAGTACTTC; CDR3 protein: CASTPRAAYEQYF
J gene: TRBJ2-2; V gene: TRBV6-5; D gene: TRBD1; clone size: .; CDR3 DNA: TGTGCCAGCAGCCCAGGGGGCTTTGGGGAGCTGTTTTTT; CDR3 protein: CASSPGGFGELFF
J gene: TRBJ2-7; V gene: TRBV19; D gene: .; clone size: .; CDR3 DNA: TGTGCCAGTAGTATTTCCGGGGACTACGAGCAGTACTTC; CDR3 protein: CASSISGDYEQYF
J gene: TRBJ2-3; V gene: TRBV30; D gene: .; clone size: .; CDR3 DNA: TGTGCCTGGAGTGTACTCCTTTGGACAGATACGCAGTATTTT; CDR3 protein: CAWSVLLWTDTQYF
J gene: TRBJ2-7; V gene: TRBV7-2; D gene: .; clone size: .; CDR3 DNA: TGTGCCAGCAGCCCCGAGTTAGCAAGCTCCTACGAGCAGTACTTC; CDR3 protein: CASSPELASSYEQYF
J gene: TRBJ1-2; V gene: TRBV5-5; D gene: TRBD1; clone size: once; CDR3 DNA: TGTGCCAGCAGCTTGCAGTTCCGTGACAGGGTGATTAATGGCTACACCTTC; CDR3 protein: CASSLQFRDRVINGYTF
J gene: TRBJ1-4; V gene: TRBV29-1; D gene: .; clone size: .; CDR3 DNA: TGCAGCGTCAACGTGGGGGCTGATGAAAAACTGTTTTTT; CDR3 protein: CSVNVGADEKLFF
J gene: TRBJ2-3; V gene: TRBV23-1; D gene: TRBD2; clone size: .; CDR3 DNA: TGCGCCAGCAGTCAACCCCCCGGGACAGCGACTAGCGGGTTCTTCACAGATACGCAGTATTTT; CDR3 protein: CASSQPPGTATSGFFTDTQYF
J gene: TRBJ1-3; V gene: TRBV30; D gene: .; clone size: .; CDR3 DNA: TGTGCCTGGAGTGCGCTCAAAGGAAACACCATATATTTT; CDR3 protein: CAWSALKGNTIYF
J gene: TRBJ2-7; V gene: TRBV28; D gene: .; clone size: .; CDR3 DNA: TGTGCCAGCAGTTTATCGCCAGGGTTGCACGAGCAGTACTTC; CDR3 protein: CASSLSPGLHEQYF
J gene: TRBJ1-2; V gene: TRBV10-3; D gene: TRBD1; clone size: .; CDR3 DNA: TGTGCCATCAGTGAGTCGTATTCCGGGAGACAGGGGGTTACTTCCCAGTATGGCTACACCTTC; CDR3 protein: CAISESYSGRQGVTSQYGYTF
J gene: TRBJ1-1; V gene: TRBV19; D gene: TRBD1; clone size: .; CDR3 DNA: TGTGCCAGTAGTATATCGGTGGGACAGTGGACTGAAGCTTTCTTT; CDR3 protein: CASSISVGQWTEAFF
J gene: TRBJ2-3; V gene: TRBV11-2; D gene: TRBD2; clone size: .; CDR3 DNA: TGTGCCAGCAGCGGCGGGACTAGCGGGAGGAGGGCAGATACGCAGTATTTT; CDR3 protein: CASSGGTSGRRADTQYF
J gene: TRBJ2-6; V gene: TRBV10-3; D gene: .; clone size: .; CDR3 DNA: TGTGCCATCAGTGAGTCGGGGACTGATTCTGGGGCCAACGTCCTGACTTTC; CDR3 protein: CAISESGTDSGANVLTF
J gene: TRBJ2-3; V gene: TRBV30; D gene: TRBD1; clone size: .; CDR3 DNA: TGTGCCTGGAGCGCAACGACAGGGGGCCGGGGGACAGATACGCAGTATTTT; CDR3 protein: CAWSATTGGRGTDTQYF